Shown below are 24 T cell receptor beta chains from a single sample sequenced in a study of blood T cell repertoires in COVID-19. Using immunoSEQ multiplex PCR, the repertoire was profiled, and TCRdb retains in-frame clones only, with some absent. The sample holds roughly 140,000 clones; roughly 76% are singletons and the top ten take about 8%. The sequenced material came from peripheral blood. These receptors were obtained from a human donor with acute or convalescent COVID-19. The donor label of this sample is uncertain.

This clone has a count of ten or more. This chain connects TRBV2 to TRBJ2-1, with 12 bases that match TRBD2. Unmatched junction bases numbered 3, after V lost 4 bases and J lost 5 bases. Germline values: CDR1 SNHLY, CDR2 FYNNEI. The CDR3 length is 15 residues. The CDR3 is CASSGLAGAHNEQFF. The CDR3, as DNA: TGTGCCAGCAGTGGACTAGCGGGGGCCCACAATGAGCAGTTCTTC.

This chain uses TRBV19 with TRBJ1-5, with D maybe TRBD1 (6 bases). V was shortened by 5 bases and J by 5 bases, with 10 bases between the two germline ends. Looked up from germline, CDR1 is LNHDA and CDR2 is SQIVND (reference sequence). This CDR3 region has 13 residues. The CDR3 coding sequence is TGTGCCAGTAGTGCCGACAGGTATCAGCCCCAGCATTTT. This codes for CASSADRYQPQHF.

The CDR3 region has the DNA TGCGCCAGCAGCCGCCGAGTCCCAGGGGAAGAAGATAGATATGGCTACACCTTC. This translates into CASSRRVPGEEDRYGYTF. V is TRBV4-1 and J is TRBJ1-2; the D gene is possibly TRBD1 (6 bases). This CDR3 has 18 amino acids. CDR1 is MGHRA, CDR2 YSYEKL, per germline. Trimming took 4 bases from V and 5 from J, leaving 26 bases between them.

The chain links TRBV6-5 to TRBJ2-2; 10 nucleotides align to TRBD2. V lost 8 bases, J lost 7 bases, and 4 bases stayed unmatched. The CDR3 runs 13 residues. Germline loops: CDR1 MNHEY, CDR2 SVGAGI. CDR3 nucleotides: TGTGCCAGCCGAGCGGGGGGGAACGGGGAGCTGTTTTTT. Translated, it gives CASRAGGNGELFF.

This clone has a single count. The V call is TRBV21-1, the J call TRBJ2-7; TRBD2, the table's D call, was not compared with the DNA. TRBV21-1 constitutes a pseudogene. The CDR3 has 15 residues. In DNA, the CDR3 is TGTGCCAGCAGCCTCGGCGGGGGCCGCTCCTACGAGCAGTACGTC. The encoded protein is CASSLGGGRSYEQYV.

The chain is built from TRBV20-1 and TRBJ2-7; no firm D call. Trimming removed 3 bases from V and 0 bases from J, with 12 bases in between. In germline, CDR1 is DFQATT, CDR2 SNEGSKA (reference sequence). The CDR3 has 14 amino acids. The CDR3 sequence: CSASVTGFSYEQYF. The CDR3 DNA is TGCAGTGCTAGTGTTACTGGTTTCTCCTACGAGCAGTACTTC.

This chain uses TRBV10-3 with TRBJ1-2, with 8 bases identical to TRBD1. CDR1 ENHRY and CDR2 SYGVKD come from the germline V gene. The CDR3 consists of 13 residues. Germline trimming cut 0 bases from V and 7 bases from J; bases unmatched to any gene: 1. The CDR3, as DNA: TGTGCCATCAGTGAGTCTGGACAGGGTGGCTACACCTTC. Its translation: CAISESGQGGYTF.

The chain is built from TRBV5-1 and TRBJ1-2; D possibly corresponds to TRBD1 (5 bases). The V gene lost 0 bases and the J gene lost 5 bases, with 11 bases spanning the gap. The CDR3 runs 14 residues. CDR1 SGHRS and CDR2 YFSETQ come from the germline V gene. CDR3 nucleotides: TGCGCCAGCAGCTTGGAGTCGGACACATATGGCTACACCTTC. Its translation: CASSLESDTYGYTF.

The V and J genes are TRBV19 and TRBJ1-4; TRBD1 might be the D (5 bases). The CDR3 sequence is 13 residues long. Trimming took 4 bases from V and 10 from J, leaving 13 bases between them. CDR1 and CDR2 from the germline V gene are LNHDA and SQIVND (reference sequence). CDR3 in amino acids: CASSRGVSGKLFF. The CDR3 DNA sequence: TGTGCCAGTAGTAGGGGGGTGTCAGGAAAACTGTTTTTT. The full variable domain, in which reference TRBV19 and TRBJ1-4 provide the parts outside the CDR3, is DGGITQSPKYLFRKEGQNVTLSCEQNLNHDAMYWYRQDPGQGLRLIYYSQIVNDFQKGDIAEGYSVSREKKESFPLTVTSAQKNPTAFYLCASSRGVSGKLFFGSGTQLSVL.

The V call is TRBV19, the J call TRBJ1-1, with D possibly matching TRBD1 (5 bases). The CDR3 covers 12 residues. Germline V lookup: CDR1 LNHDA, CDR2 SQIVND (reference sequence). Between the trimmed V and J ends, which lost 3 bases and 6 bases, there was a span of 8 bases. Here the CDR3 DNA reads TGTGCCAGTAGTATTACAGGAGCTGAAGCTTTCTTT. Its translation is CASSITGAEAFF. Combining the CDR3 with reference TRBV19 and TRBJ1-1 gives the whole variable domain DGGITQSPKYLFRKEGQNVTLSCEQNLNHDAMYWYRQDPGQGLRLIYYSQIVNDFQKGDIAEGYSVSREKKESFPLTVTSAQKNPTAFYLCASSITGAEAFFGQGTRLTVV.

This chain connects TRBV6-5 to TRBJ1-2; 8 bases fit TRBD1. V trimming: 4 bases; J trimming: 6 bases; junction bases outside the gene matches: 10. The CDR3 is 15 amino acids. CDR1 and CDR2 (germline): MNHEY, SVGAGI. The CDR3 DNA is TGTGCCAGCAGTTTTTTCCTCAGGGGGCGCGATGGCTACACCTTC. It codes for CASSFFLRGRDGYTF.

The rearrangement links TRBV29-1 to TRBJ1-2; TRBD1 aligns across 8 bases. V trimming: 0 bases; J trimming: 4 bases; junction bases outside the gene matches: 10. The CDR3 is 16 amino acids. Germline assignment: CDR1 SQVTM and CDR2 ANQGSEA. The CDR3 sequence is CSVEEEGVGTGYGYTF. The CDR3, as DNA: TGCAGCGTTGAAGAAGAAGGCGTGGGGACAGGCTATGGCTACACCTTC.

This clone is a singleton in its sample. CDR3 DNA sequence: TGTGCCTGGAGTAGGCGACTTAGCGGGGATCGGGTCCGCTCCCGGGGTTACGAGCAGTACTTC. Residues: CAWSRRLSGDRVRSRGYEQYF. The chain is built from TRBV30 and TRBJ2-7, with 8 positions matching TRBD2. The CDR3 length is 21 residues. Germline-derived CDR1 and CDR2 are GTSNPN and SVGIG (reference sequence). V was clipped by 2 bases and J by 4 bases; unmatched bases: 28. Based on the CDR3 plus reference TRBV30 and TRBJ2-7, the full variable domain is SQTIHQWPATLVQPVGSPLSLECTVEGTSNPNLYWYRQAAGRGLQLLFYSVGIGQISSEVPQNLSASRPQDRQFILSSKKLLLSDSGFYLCAWSRRLSGDRVRSRGYEQYFGPGTRLTVT.

The chain uses TRBV2 and TRBJ2-7, with 10 bases matching TRBD1. The germline V gene has CDR1 SNHLY and CDR2 FYNNEI. Trimming at V came to 5 bases and at J to 6 bases, leaving 10 bases not matched to a gene. The CDR3 has 15 residues. CDR3 sequence reads: CASSSPGTGVGEQYF. CDR3 nucleotides: TGTGCCAGCAGTTCCCCCGGGACAGGGGTGGGCGAGCAGTACTTC.

The chain employs TRBV11-1 and TRBJ2-3; 9 bases line up with TRBD1. The V gene end was trimmed by 5 bases and the J gene end by 3 bases; junction bases not matched to a gene: 9. CDR3 length: 16 residues. CDR1 and CDR2 from the germline V gene are SGHAT and FQDESV (reference sequence). In DNA form, the CDR3 reads TGTGCCAGCAGCCCGGGGACAGGGATGAGGACAGATACGCAGTATTTT. As protein: CASSPGTGMRTDTQYF.

This clone was recorded only once. This chain connects TRBV29-1 to TRBJ2-5, with 8 bases that match TRBD2. V gave up 3 bases and J gave up 5 bases; unmatched junction bases: 2. Germline CDR1 is SQVTM and CDR2 is ANQGSEA. The CDR3 has 12 amino acids. This chain's CDR3 is CSVDGGDETQYF. CDR3 in DNA: TGCAGCGTTGACGGGGGGGACGAGACCCAGTACTTC.

A word on this clone: Other DNA variants within this sample encode the same CDR3. V gene TRBV12-3 or TRBV12-4 combines with J gene TRBJ1-2; D ambiguous. The germline V and J ends were trimmed by 3 bases and 8 bases, with 7 bases remaining between them. The CDR3 has 11 amino acids. CDR3 DNA: TGTGCCAGCAGTTTGGGGAGAGGCTACACCTTC. This codes for CASSLGRGYTF.

The rearrangement links TRBV2 to TRBJ2-1; the match to TRBD1 covers 7 bases. From germline, CDR1 is SNHLY and CDR2 FYNNEI. The junction had 9 bases not matched to a gene; V was cut back by 7 bases and J by 0 bases. CDR3 length: 16 residues. The CDR3 protein is CASIEGALSSYNEQFF. In DNA form, the CDR3 reads TGTGCCAGCATCGAGGGGGCCCTGAGCTCCTACAATGAGCAGTTCTTC.

The chain uses TRBV29-1 and TRBJ2-6; no clear D gene. Trimming took 0 bases from V and 2 from J, leaving 11 bases between them. Per the germline V gene, CDR1 is SQVTM and CDR2 is ANQGSEA. This CDR3 spans 16 amino acids. Written as DNA, the CDR3 is TGCAGCGTTGAAGATCCGAAAGAGGCTGGGGCCAACGTCCTGACTTTC. Translated, it gives CSVEDPKEAGANVLTF.

This clone was observed once. The rearrangement uses TRBV6-1 and TRBJ2-3; no definite D call. The V gene's germline CDR1 is MNHNS and CDR2 SASEGT. The CDR3 covers 13 residues. Between the trimmed V and J ends, which lost 0 bases and 11 bases, there was a span of 12 bases. CDR3 sequence (DNA): TGTGCCAGCAGTGAAGCGGGCAGCTTCAAGCAGTATTTT. Translating it yields CASSEAGSFKQYF.

This clone was recorded once. This chain connects TRBV3-1 (or the pseudogene TRBV3-2) to TRBJ2-6; tentative D call: TRBD2 (5 bases). Looked up from germline, CDR1 is LGHDT and CDR2 is YNNKEL (reference sequence). Trimming shortened V by 3 bases and J by 4 bases, and 16 bases separated the two germline ends. The CDR3 spans 17 residues. The CDR3 spells CASSQWGVTTGANVLTF. The CDR3, as DNA: TGTGCCAGCAGCCAGTGGGGAGTAACGACAGGGGCCAACGTCCTGACTTTC.

The chain combines TRBV20-1 with TRBJ1-2; D is undetermined. The V and J ends lost 3 bases and 8 bases respectively, with 10 bases between them. The CDR3 extends over 11 amino acids. Germline CDR1 DFQATT, CDR2 SNEGSKA (reference sequence). The CDR3 loop is CSASWANGYTF. The CDR3 DNA sequence: TGCAGTGCTAGTTGGGCCAACGGCTACACCTTC.

V gene TRBV9 combines with J gene TRBJ1-4; 9 bases are shared with TRBD1. The CDR3 length is 15 residues. With V trimmed by 3 bases and J by 4 bases, 4 bases remained unmatched. Germline CDR1 and CDR2: SGDLS and YYNGEE. The CDR3 protein is CASSAQTGGNEKLFF. CDR3 sequence (DNA): TGTGCCAGCAGCGCCCAGACAGGGGGTAATGAAAAACTGTTTTTT.

The chain recombines TRBV25-1 with TRBJ1-3; D remains ambiguous. Germline CDR1 is MGHDK and CDR2 is SYGVNS. The CDR3 totals 17 residues. Trimming took 4 bases from V and 3 from J, leaving 19 bases between them. The CDR3 here is CASSGLSTVLSGNTIYF. The DNA for the CDR3 is TGTGCCAGCAGTGGTCTGTCCACAGTTCTAAGTGGAAACACCATATATTTT.